What follows are 30 T cell receptor beta chains derived from one specimen sequenced in a study of T-cell reconstitution after alpha-beta-depleted transplantation in children. The TCRbeta library incorporated unique molecular identifiers. MiXCR was run by TCRdb on the PCR reads, yielding one entry per CDR3 protein. Here the sample spans fewer than 500,000 distinct CDR3 sequences, 43% being singletons. Sequencing was performed on PBMCs, taken before TCRalphabeta/CD19-depleted stem cell transplant. These receptor sequences come from a girl between 2 and 10 years old with aplastic anemia, due to receive a stem cell transplant.

This clonotype was detected many times. The chain joins TRBV28 to TRBJ2-1, with a possible D match to TRBD2 (6 bases). The CDR3 is 14 residues long. Germline V gene lookup returns CDR1 MDHEN and CDR2 SYDVKM. Trimming left V 7 bases short and J 4 bases short, with 14 bases between. The CDR3 sequence: CASIHGGRYNEQFF. As DNA, the CDR3 is TGTGCCAGCATCCACGGGGGACGGTACAATGAGCAGTTCTTC. Supplemented by reference TRBV28 and TRBJ2-1, the full variable domain reads DVKVTQSSRYLVKRTGEKVFLECVQDMDHENMFWYRQDPGLGLRLIYFSYDVKMKEKGDIPEGYSVSREKKERFSLILESASTNQTSMYLCASIHGGRYNEQFFGPGTRLTVL.

This clonotype appeared a single time. CDR3 residues: CASSPTGGLHEQYF. CDR3 nucleotides: TGCGCCAGCAGCCCAACAGGGGGTCTGCACGAGCAGTACTTC. The J gene is TRBJ2-7, the V gene TRBV5-1, with 8 positions matching TRBD1. Germline V CDR1 and CDR2: SGHRS, YFSETQ. V shed 4 bases and J 5 bases; nucleotides not matched to a gene: 8. This CDR3 has 14 residues.

A remark on this clonotype: A much larger clone sits a single nucleotide away, making a read error possible. The chain is built from TRBV5-1 and TRBJ1-3; 8 bases agree with TRBD1. The trim removed 4 bases at V and 4 bases at J, leaving 10 bases unmatched. This CDR3 contains 16 residues. Germline V gene data show CDR1 as SGHRS and CDR2 as YFSETQ. CDR3 DNA sequence: TGCGCCAGCAGCCCGCACGGCAGGGGGCCCGGAAACACCATATATTTT. Encoded protein: CASSPHGRGPGNTIYF. The full variable domain, rest sourced from reference TRBV5-1 and TRBJ1-3, is KAGVTQTPRYLIKTRGQQVTLSCSPISGHRSVSWYQQTPGQGLQFLFEYFSETQRNKGNFPGRFSGRQFSNSRSEMNVSTLELGDSALYLCASSPHGRGPGNTIYFGEGSWLTVV.

The rearrangement joins TRBV5-1 to TRBJ2-3; 16 bases match TRBD2. This CDR3 comprises 15 residues. Per germline, CDR1 SGHRS and CDR2 YFSETQ. The trim removed 4 bases at V and 6 bases at J, leaving 2 bases unmatched. The CDR3 DNA is TGCGCCAGCAGCAAGGGACTAGCGGGAGGGGATACGCAGTATTTT. Its protein product is CASSKGLAGGDTQYF.

This chain connects TRBV6-2 or TRBV6-3 to TRBJ1-5; D gene ambiguous. The CDR3 runs 15 residues. V was pared by 5 bases and J by 6 bases, with 17 bases between. Germline V gives CDR1 MNHEY, CDR2 SVGEGT. The CDR3 loop reads CASSETRVVGQPQHF. CDR3 DNA: TGTGCCAGCAGTGAGACTCGGGTGGTGGGTCAGCCCCAGCATTTT.

This clonotype was counted only a few times. The V call is TRBV30, the J call TRBJ2-7; D gene unclear. Germline CDR1 is GTSNPN and CDR2 is SVGIG (reference sequence). CDR3 size: 12 residues. Trimming removed 0 bases at V and 2 bases at J, with 5 bases between. CDR3 residues: CAWSVLAYEQYF. The CDR3 DNA is TGTGCCTGGAGTGTACTGGCCTACGAGCAGTACTTC.

The chain is built from TRBV29-1 and TRBJ1-2; 9 nucleotides line up with TRBD1. V was clipped by 3 bases and J by 7 bases; unmatched bases: 6. This CDR3 is built from 13 residues. Germline V gene data show CDR1 as SQVTM and CDR2 as ANQGSEA. CDR3 in amino acids: CSVEGQGGGGYTF. CDR3 bases: TGCAGCGTTGAGGGACAGGGCGGCGGTGGCTACACCTTC.

This clonotype was observed a few times. The rearrangement uses TRBV5-1 and TRBJ1-4; TRBD1 matches 7 bases. Losses at the gene ends were 4 bases for V and 0 bases for J; bases not matched to a gene: 3. The CDR3 length is 15 residues. From germline, CDR1 is SGHRS and CDR2 YFSETQ. The CDR3 DNA follows: TGCGCCAGCAGCGGGGGGACAGCAACTAATGAAAAACTGTTTTTT. Translated, it gives CASSGGTATNEKLFF.

This clonotype was seen only a few times. The chain joins TRBV12-3 or TRBV12-4 to TRBJ2-1; D is unresolved. The CDR3 spans 13 residues. Trimming pared 3 bases from V and 5 bases from J, leaving 8 bases between. CDR3 loop: CASSLGYDNEQFF. DNA of the CDR3: TGTGCCAGCAGTTTGGGGTACGACAATGAGCAGTTCTTC.

This clonotype was observed many times. The rearrangement joins TRBV3-1 to TRBJ2-3; TRBD2 agrees at 9 bases. Germline CDR1 LGHDT, CDR2 YNNKEL (reference sequence). Germline trimming cut 0 bases from V and 4 bases from J; bases unmatched to any gene: 14. The CDR3 loop spans 19 amino acids. The CDR3 is CASSQDEIRVAGVPDTQYF. The CDR3 nucleotides read TGTGCCAGCAGCCAAGATGAGATCCGGGTAGCGGGAGTACCAGATACGCAGTATTTT.

This clonotype was counted ten times or more. V is TRBV18 and J is TRBJ2-1, with D possibly being TRBD2 (5 bases). CDR3 length: 13 amino acids. CDR1 and CDR2 from the germline V gene are KGHSH and LQKENI. V lost 3 bases and J 4 bases, leaving 7 bases between the germline ends. The CDR3 loop reads CASSPGRYNEQFF. Written as DNA, the CDR3 is TGTGCCAGCTCACCGGGGAGATACAATGAGCAGTTCTTC.

There are many counts of this clonotype. The rearrangement uses TRBV5-1 and TRBJ2-1; 10 bases are shared with TRBD2. CDR1 is SGHRS and CDR2 is YFSETQ in the germline V gene. This CDR3 contains 14 residues. The ends lost 3 bases at V and 7 bases at J; junction bases unmatched: 4. The CDR3 is CASSSTSGTNEQFF. For the CDR3, the DNA is TGCGCCAGCAGCTCCACTAGCGGGACGAATGAGCAGTTCTTC.

V gene TRBV7-2 combines with J gene TRBJ1-6, with D maybe TRBD1 (6 bases). Looked up from germline, CDR1 is SGHTA and CDR2 is FQGNSA. V dropped 1 base and J dropped 8 bases, with 15 bases sitting between them. The CDR3 is 16 amino acids. The CDR3 DNA reads TGTGCCAGCAGCTTAGGGACAGTCAGTTTTGATTCACCCCTCCACTTT. It translates to CASSLGTVSFDSPLHF.

This clonotype was recorded many times. This sequence joins TRBV3-1 and TRBJ2-2; 14 nucleotides line up with TRBD2. This CDR3 spans 18 amino acids. V dropped 2 bases and J dropped 3; count of bases not matched to a gene: 5. Per germline, CDR1 LGHDT and CDR2 YNNKEL (reference sequence). The CDR3 DNA reads as TGTGCCAGCAGCCAATTCGAGGGACTAGCGGGAGACACCGGGGAGCTGTTTTTT. Translated: CASSQFEGLAGDTGELFF.

Many counts were recorded for this clonotype. The chain employs TRBV24-1 and TRBJ2-1; either TRBD1 or TRBD2 may fit D (5 bases each). V lost 4 bases, J lost 9 bases, and 9 bases lay in between. The CDR3 covers 12 residues. Germline CDR1 reads KGHDR; CDR2 reads SFDVKD. The DNA for the CDR3 is TGTGCCACCAGTGACTCAGGGACTGAGCAGTTCTTC. Amino acids: CATSDSGTEQFF.

Only a few counts were recorded for this clonotype. The rearrangement uses TRBV6-6 and TRBJ2-7; D is unresolved. The CDR3 has 12 amino acids. CDR1 MNHNY and CDR2 SVGAGI come from the germline V gene (reference sequence). The V end was cut by 3 bases, the J end by 6 bases, with 9 bases between. The CDR3 nucleotides are TGTGCCAGCAGTTATATGAGTCCCGAGCAGTACTTC. It yields the protein CASSYMSPEQYF.

The chain is built from TRBV18 and TRBJ2-5; D ambiguous. The CDR3 is 14 residues long. Trimming removed 1 base from V and 2 bases from J, with 8 bases in between. Germline assignment: CDR1 KGHSH and CDR2 LQKENI. Here the CDR3 DNA reads TGTGCCAGCTCACCACGGCTTGAACAAGAGACCCAGTACTTC. It yields the protein CASSPRLEQETQYF.

The rearrangement links TRBV10-3 to TRBJ1-5; D is ambiguous. This CDR3 has 15 residues. The germline CDR1 and CDR2 sequences are ENHRY and SYGVKD. The V end was cut by 0 bases, the J end by 9 bases, with 15 bases between. CDR3 amino acids: CAISESERAGGPQHF. CDR3 coding DNA: TGTGCCATCAGTGAGTCCGAAAGGGCGGGTGGGCCCCAGCATTTT.

Only a few counts were recorded for this clonotype. This chain connects TRBV19 to TRBJ1-2, with D unclear. In germline, CDR1 is LNHDA, CDR2 SQIVND (reference sequence). The length of the CDR3 is 14 residues. V lost 5 bases and J 6 bases, leaving 16 bases between the germline ends. As DNA, the CDR3 is TGTGCCAGTAGTCCCTGGACCCCTCTGGATGGCTACACCTTC. The encoded protein is CASSPWTPLDGYTF.

The chain carries TRBV6-1 and TRBJ2-3, with a tentative D call TRBD2 (6 bases). Germline CDR1 and CDR2: MNHNS and SASEGT. The CDR3 contains 15 residues. V was cut by 10 bases and J by 8 bases, with 25 bases left in between. The CDR3, as DNA: TGTGCCACCACCGAAAGGACCGGGGGAAATCCTACGCAGTATTTT. This translates into CATTERTGGNPTQYF.

The chain joins TRBV29-1 to TRBJ2-3; D may be TRBD2 (6 bases). V lost 4 bases and J lost 2, with 16 bases in between. There are 15 residues in the CDR3. Germline lookup yields CDR1 SQVTM and CDR2 ANQGSEA. The chain's CDR3 is CSVGADAGNTDTQYF. The CDR3 DNA follows: TGCAGCGTTGGGGCTGACGCGGGGAACACAGATACGCAGTATTTT.

The chain uses TRBV6-5 and TRBJ2-1; D remains ambiguous. This CDR3 has 16 amino acids. Deletions cut 4 bases from V and 8 bases from J, with 21 bases between. Germline loops: CDR1 MNHEY, CDR2 SVGAGI. In nucleotides, the CDR3 is TGTGCCAGCAGTTGGTACCCCACCGACTTCTTGTATGAGCAGTTCTTC. As protein: CASSWYPTDFLYEQFF.

V gene TRBV12-3 or TRBV12-4 combines with J gene TRBJ2-7; D gene ambiguous. This CDR3 spans 13 amino acids. The V end was cut by 2 bases, the J end by 2 bases, with 7 bases between. In nucleotides, the CDR3 is TGTGCCAGCAGTTTATATGGCACCTACGAGCAGTACTTC. Encoded protein: CASSLYGTYEQYF.

The rearrangement uses TRBV5-1 and TRBJ2-5, with TRBD2 as a possible D gene (5 bases). V lost 4 bases to trimming and J lost 5 bases, with 15 bases between them. This CDR3 comprises 14 residues. CDR1 SGHRS and CDR2 YFSETQ come from the germline V gene. The CDR3 bases are TGCGCCAGCAGCCGAGACGGGGATGGCGAGACCCAGTACTTC. Amino acids: CASSRDGDGETQYF.

This clonotype was picked up a small number of times. This rearrangement joins TRBV5-1 to TRBJ2-1; 7 bases map to TRBD1. The CDR3 contains 16 residues. V trimming: 0 bases; J trimming: 7 bases; junction bases outside the gene matches: 10. The germline V gene has CDR1 SGHRS and CDR2 YFSETQ. In nucleotides, the CDR3 is TGCGCCAGCAGCTTGGTGGGGACAGAGTACGGGAATGAGCAGTTCTTC. Protein product: CASSLVGTEYGNEQFF.

This clonotype came up many times. This chain links TRBV4-3 with TRBJ2-3; 12 bases fit TRBD1. The trim removed 5 bases at V and 4 bases at J, leaving 4 bases unmatched. Germline V gene sequence: CDR1 LGHNA, CDR2 YSLEER. The length of the CDR3 is 15 residues. The CDR3 DNA reads TGCGCCAGCAGCTCCGGGACAGGGGGCCCAGATACGCAGTATTTT. Its translation: CASSSGTGGPDTQYF.

The chain employs TRBV12-3 or TRBV12-4 and TRBJ1-1, with 7 bases aligning to TRBD1. With V trimmed by 4 bases and J by 0 bases, 5 bases remained unmatched. This CDR3 contains 15 residues. Written as DNA, the CDR3 is TGTGCCAGCAGTTCCAGACAGGGTTTGAACACTGAAGCTTTCTTT. Translated, it gives CASSSRQGLNTEAFF.

This clonotype was seen a handful of times. The chain uses TRBV20-1 and TRBJ2-3; 11 bases match TRBD1. The germline CDR1 and CDR2 sequences are DFQATT and SNEGSKA (reference sequence). This CDR3 region has 14 residues. Trimming took 6 bases from V and 5 from J; bases not matched to a gene: 7. The DNA for the CDR3 is TGCAGTGCCCCTTGGGACAGGGGGATAGATACGCAGTATTTT. Translating gives CSAPWDRGIDTQYF.

This clonotype came up many times. The CDR3 protein is CSGIKGRSTDTQYF. In DNA form, the CDR3 reads TGCAGCGGGATCAAGGGCAGATCCACAGATACGCAGTATTTT. The chain joins TRBV20-1 to TRBJ2-3; tentative D call: TRBD2 (5 bases). The CDR3 runs to 14 residues. The germline V gene encodes CDR1 DFQATT and CDR2 SNEGSKA (reference sequence).

The genes are TRBV6-1 and TRBJ1-1, with 7 positions matching TRBD1. Germline assignment: CDR1 MNHNS and CDR2 SASEGT. This CDR3 contains 20 residues. With V trimmed by 3 bases and J by 1 base, 20 bases remained unmatched. CDR3: CASSDLRVRGQVNRNTEAFF. The DNA of the CDR3 is TGTGCCAGCAGTGATTTACGGGTACGAGGACAGGTTAATAGGAACACTGAAGCTTTCTTT.